A selection of T cell receptor beta chains follows, all from one sample in a study of blood T cell repertoires in COVID-19. Here immunoSEQ multiplex PCR was the method, and the copy in TCRdb shows in-frame clones only, minus some. The table has roughly 300,000 clones, 85% to 90% seen once. The material sequenced was peripheral blood. These receptors were collected from a woman aged 25-40 years with COVID-19, enrolled during active disease. The CDR3 runs from the conserved cysteine through the conserved F or W. The D gene is left open where the match is weak. Clone size is given for some rows only: seen once, a few or many times, or a class if the clone is expanded.

v_gene	d_gene	j_gene	abundance	CDR3nt	CDR3aa
TRBV12-3/TRBV12-4	.	TRBJ2-7	.	TGTGCCAGCAGTTTAAGCGTTTACGAGCAGTACTTC	CASSLSVYEQYF
TRBV7-9	TRBD1	TRBJ2-7	.	TGTGCCAGCAGCTTCGACAGGGGATCCTACGAGCAGTACTTC	CASSFDRGSYEQYF
TRBV5-1	.	TRBJ1-3	many	TGCGCCAGCAGCTTGGAGGCTGGGCGCTCTGGAAACACCATATATTTT	CASSLEAGRSGNTIYF
TRBV6-5	.	TRBJ2-7	.	TGTGCCAGCCAGGGCCCCGTTACCTACGAGCAGTACTTC	CASQGPVTYEQYF
TRBV28	TRBD2	TRBJ2-5	.	TGTGCCAGCCTATTTCGGAAGCGGGACTCACAAGAGACCCAGTACTTC	CASLFRKRDSQETQYF
TRBV28	.	TRBJ1-1	.	TGTGCCAGCAGTCCCCGCACTGAAGCTTTCTTT	CASSPRTEAFF
TRBV5-1	.	TRBJ2-7	.	TGCGCCAGCAGTCTGACTACTTCCTACGAGCAGTACTTC	CASSLTTSYEQYF
TRBV5-1	TRBD1	TRBJ2-7	.	TGCGCCAGCACTGAACAGGGGTCCTACGAGCAGTACTTC	CASTEQGSYEQYF
TRBV6-6	.	TRBJ1-6	.	TGTGCCAGCAGTCCCAGGGTTAGTGGTTCACCCCTCCACTTT	CASSPRVSGSPLHF
TRBV5-5	.	TRBJ1-6	once	TGTGCCAGCAACTCTCAGGAGGGGCTCGGTTCACCCCTCCACTTT	CASNSQEGLGSPLHF
TRBV7-2	TRBD2	TRBJ2-3	.	TGTGCCAGCAGCGCCACGGGACTAGCGGGGGTAGATACGCAGTATTTT	CASSATGLAGVDTQYF
TRBV11-2	.	TRBJ2-1	.	TGTGCCAGCAGCTCCCCAAGCCTCCCGGGCAATGAGCAGTTCTTC	CASSSPSLPGNEQFF
TRBV30	.	TRBJ2-7	.	TGTGCCTGGGGTCCCCCGGGGTACGAGCAGTACTTC	CAWGPPGYEQYF
TRBV9	.	TRBJ2-1	.	TGTGCCAGCAGCGTAGCCTTCGGGGGGCAGGATGAGCAGTTCTTC	CASSVAFGGQDEQFF
TRBV13	.	TRBJ1-1	once	TGTGCCAGCAGCTTAGGCCTAACAGGGCGGAGCACTGAAGCTTTCTTT	CASSLGLTGRSTEAFF
TRBV4-1	.	TRBJ1-1	.	TGCGCCAGCACCACGGGGGGGCAGATGGGGACTGAAGCTTTCTTT	CASTTGGQMGTEAFF
TRBV28	TRBD2	TRBJ2-5	few	TGTGCCAGCAGTGGGGGGGGACGGGAGACCCAGTACTTC	CASSGGGRETQYF
TRBV13	.	TRBJ2-3	once	TGTGCCAGCAGCTTAGGGTTAGTTCTTTTTGCGCAGTATTTT	CASSLGLVLFAQYF
TRBV11-2	TRBD2	TRBJ2-7	.	TGTGCCAGCAGCTTGGCGAGCGGGGGGATTGTGAACGAGCAGTACTTC	CASSLASGGIVNEQYF
TRBV24-1	.	TRBJ2-7	.	TGTGCCACCAGTGATTTAAGGGGCGAGCAGTACTTC	CATSDLRGEQYF
TRBV18	.	TRBJ1-5	.	TGTGCCAGCTCCCTCGGGGGGTACCAGCATTTT	CASSLGGYQHF
TRBV2	.	TRBJ1-1	.	TGTGCCACCCAGGGTGTCAACACTGAAGCTTTCTTT	CATQGVNTEAFF
TRBV7-9	TRBD2	TRBJ2-3	few	TGTGCCAGCAGCTTAATTCGCGGGGGTGATAATAGCACAGATACGCAGTATTTT	CASSLIRGGDNSTDTQYF
TRBV24-1	TRBD1	TRBJ2-2	.	TGTGCCACCAGTGATCCGGGACAGGGGGCAATATTTGGGGAGCTGTTTTTT	CATSDPGQGAIFGELFF
TRBV27	.	TRBJ2-3	.	TGTGCCAGCAGTTACGGGGGGCCGCGCACAGATACGCAGTATTTT	CASSYGGPRTDTQYF
TRBV7-2	TRBD2	TRBJ2-3	.	TGTGCCAGCAGCTTAGTTCTAGCGGGGGGGTTGGATACGCAGTATTTT	CASSLVLAGGLDTQYF
TRBV19	.	TRBJ2-5	.	TGTGCCAGTAGTACACAACCAGGATTCCAAGAGACCCAGTACTTC	CASSTQPGFQETQYF
TRBV27	.	TRBJ1-4	.	TGTGCCAGCATCCACAGGGCAACTAATGAAAAACTGTTTTTT	CASIHRATNEKLFF
TRBV23-1	.	TRBJ1-1	.	TGCGCCAGCAGTCAAGTCCAGGAGGCTGAAGCTTTCTTT	CASSQVQEAEAFF
TRBV5-6	TRBD1	TRBJ2-5	.	TGTGCCAGCAGCATACCCGGGACAGGGGAAGAGACCCAGTACTTC	CASSIPGTGEETQYF
TRBV6-5	TRBD2	TRBJ2-1	once	TGTGCCAGCACTTGGGGGTCGGGGGGTGAGCAGTTCTTC	CASTWGSGGEQFF
TRBV7-8	.	TRBJ1-2	.	TGTGCCAGCAGCTCAGATCCGACATATTATGGCTACACCTTC	CASSSDPTYYGYTF
TRBV11-2	TRBD1	TRBJ1-6	.	TGTGCCAGCAGCTTAGACGGACAGGGGAATTCACCCCTCCACTTT	CASSLDGQGNSPLHF
TRBV11-2	.	TRBJ2-7	.	TGTGCCAGCAGCTACACCCTCAGGGCCCCCTACGAGCAGTACTTC	CASSYTLRAPYEQYF
TRBV18	.	TRBJ1-1	once	TGTGCCAGCTCACCAAGTGGGCCTAATGAAGCTTTCTTT	CASSPSGPNEAFF